Listed below are T cell receptor beta chains from one sample, sequenced in a study of T cell responses to AZD1222 COVID-19 vaccine. Using immunoSEQ multiplex PCR, the repertoire was profiled, and TCRdb retains in-frame clones only, with some absent. The table includes some 280,000 clones, around 93% detected once. The material was peripheral blood, obtained 28 days after the second AZD1222 dose. The receptors come from an adult who received the AZD1222 COVID-19 vaccine. Both conserved end residues are part of each CDR3. Fields, in order: J gene, V gene, clone size, D gene, CDR3 DNA, CDR3 protein. D genes are given only for firm matches. The size of a clone is reported for some rows only, either as once, few or many, or as a class for expanded clones.

TRBJ1-4,TRBV12-5,NA,NA,TGTGCTAGTGCCCCAACGGGGCAGCAAAATGAAAAACTGTTTTTT,CASAPTGQQNEKLFF
TRBJ1-6,TRBV5-4,NA,NA,TGTGCCAGCAGCTTGGGGGGCGGGGCTCGGGGACCCCTCCACTTT,CASSLGGGARGPLHF
TRBJ2-1,TRBV18,once,NA,TGTGCCAGCTTCGGGACTGTCTACAATGAGCAGTTCTTC,CASFGTVYNEQFF
TRBJ2-7,TRBV7-6,NA,NA,TGTGCCAGCAGCTCCACCCCGCCCTACGAGCAGTACTTC,CASSSTPPYEQYF
TRBJ1-4,TRBV5-6,NA,NA,TGTGCCAGCAGCGACAGGCTCCGCGATTCGAATGAAAAACTGTTTTTT,CASSDRLRDSNEKLFF
TRBJ1-1,TRBV11-2,NA,TRBD1,TGTGCCAGCAGCTCATCGACAGGGTTTAACACTGAAGCTTTCTTT,CASSSSTGFNTEAFF
TRBJ2-6,TRBV9,NA,NA,TGTGCCAGCAGCCCCCTCGCTAGCACTGGGGCCAACGTCCTGACTTTC,CASSPLASTGANVLTF
TRBJ2-2,TRBV7-8,NA,TRBD1,TGTGCCAGCAGCTCCAGGGGGCATACCGGGGAGCTGTTTTTT,CASSSRGHTGELFF
TRBJ1-1,TRBV18,NA,NA,TGTGCCAGCTCACCAGGGGGGGTTCAAGCTTTCTTT,CASSPGGVQAFF
TRBJ2-6,TRBV27,NA,NA,TGTGCCAGCAGTTTATTCCCCCCGGGGGAGTCTGGGGCCAACGTCCTGACTTTC,CASSLFPPGESGANVLTF
TRBJ2-1,TRBV5-1,NA,TRBD2,TGCGCCAGCAGCTTGGCCGGGGGGGCTAGCGGGGTTCGCGAGCAGTTCTTC,CASSLAGGASGVREQFF
TRBJ2-7,TRBV4-1,NA,NA,TGCGCCAGCAGCCAAGTGGGCAGGGTCGAGCAGTACTTC,CASSQVGRVEQYF
TRBJ2-7,TRBV7-6,NA,NA,TGTGCCAGCAGCCCGGCTCGCCGGGGGAGGAGCGAGCAGTACTTC,CASSPARRGRSEQYF
TRBJ1-1,TRBV5-1,NA,TRBD1,TGCGCCAGCAGATTCAATGACAGGGTTGGCACTGAAGCTTTCTTT,CASRFNDRVGTEAFF
TRBJ2-2,TRBV28,NA,TRBD1,TGTGCCAGCAGCGTCCCCCCGGGACAGGGGAACACCGGGGAGCTGTTTTTT,CASSVPPGQGNTGELFF
TRBJ1-4,TRBV28,NA,NA,TGTGCCAGCACTGGGGGGATTAATGAAAAACTGTTTTTT,CASTGGINEKLFF
TRBJ1-5,TRBV15,NA,NA,TGTGCCACCAGCCGAGACGGGGAGGCCCAGCATTTT,CATSRDGEAQHF
TRBJ2-5,TRBV5-1,once,NA,TGCGCCAGCAGCCGGGACTTCCAAGAGACCCAGTACTTC,CASSRDFQETQYF
TRBJ1-1,TRBV7-8,NA,NA,TGTGCCAGCAGTAGGGAAACGAACACTGAAGCTTTCTTT,CASSRETNTEAFF
TRBJ2-5,TRBV7-2,NA,NA,TGTGCCAGCAGCCCCAGAGGGAGCGGACAAGAGACCCAGTACTTC,CASSPRGSGQETQYF
TRBJ1-2,TRBV28,NA,NA,TGTGCCAGCAGGGACCCTACTAACTATGGCTACACCTTC,CASRDPTNYGYTF
TRBJ2-3,TRBV7-9,NA,NA,TGTGCCAGCAGCGGCGCGGGGGCGACGGCAGATACGCAGTATTTT,CASSGAGATADTQYF